This T cell receptor beta chain originates from a study of technical replicates of blood from a few donors. The CDR3 length is 16 residues. J lost 3 bases, V lost 0 bases, and 6 bases had no gene match. The germline gives CDR1 MNHEY, CDR2 SMNVEV (reference sequence). TCRdb's copy holds only in-frame clones and misses some; the assay was immunoSEQ multiplex PCR. The profile shows 60,000 to 90,000 clones, 95% to 96% of them singletons. This chain joins TRBV27 and TRBJ2-7, with 9 bases lining up with TRBD2. The sequencing input was T cells isolated from PBMCs. The source of this sequence is a human donor in good health. In nucleotides, the CDR3 is TGTGCCAGCAGTTTATCGATTAGCGGGAGCCTCTACGAGCAGTACTTC. Protein sequence: CASSLSISGSLYEQYF.